This paragraph reports one T cell receptor (beta chain). Its antigen is undetermined. This sample is part of a study of OX40 agonist ivuxolimab in advanced cancers. Study-level information: Ivuxolimab, an agonistic anti-OX40 (CD134) antibody, was given to patients.

Sequencing was performed with immunoSEQ multiplex PCR; in TCRdb, only in-frame clones are kept and a portion is missing. Here the sample spans about 60,000 clones, roughly 90% being singletons. The CDR3 is 18 amino acids. V lost 5 bases and J lost 2; bases outside the gene matches: 10. CDR1 and CDR2 (germline): SEHNR, FQNEAQ (reference sequence). Findings and limits, study-wide: At 0.1 to 3.0 mg/kg and by week 6, CD4+ and CD8+ T cells in the blood had expanded clonally. Low normalized T-cell clonal expansion was additionally recorded for some nonresponders.

This sequence originates from an adult with an advanced solid tumor such as melanoma, head and neck, liver or kidney cancer. This material consisted of CD4+ or CD8+ T cells sorted from blood, taken in a trial of the OX40 agonist ivuxolimab. The chain employs TRBV7-9 and TRBJ1-4, with TRBD1 identical over 11 bases. CDR3 amino acids: CASSPDRGRLETNEKLFF. The CDR3 coding sequence is TGTGCCAGCAGCCCGGACAGGGGGCGGTTGGAGACTAATGAAAAACTGTTTTTT.